The 27 T cell receptor beta chains given below trace back to one sample, sequenced in a study of control samples from healthy donors and cancer patients. Sequenced by immunoSEQ multiplex PCR; TCRdb stores in-frame clones only, minus some. This repertoire shows about 55,000 clones, approximately 95% found once; its top ten account for approximately 1.1%. The source material was blood. All receptors derive from a woman between 18 and 29 years old in good health.

The rearrangement joins TRBV4-1 to TRBJ2-3; D may be TRBD2 (6 bases). Germline V CDR1 and CDR2: MGHRA, YSYEKL. Trimming pared 4 bases from V and 4 bases from J, leaving 18 bases between. The CDR3 loop spans 16 amino acids. Here the CDR3 DNA reads TGCGCCAGCAGCCGTGCTAGCGTCACTGTGGCAGATACGCAGTATTTT. Translation gives CASSRASVTVADTQYF.

This chain uses TRBV5-6 with TRBJ2-1; 9 bases line up with TRBD2. From germline, CDR1 is SGHDT and CDR2 YYEEEE. V shed 7 bases, J shed 12 bases, and the junction held 17 bases outside the gene matches. This CDR3 is 15 amino acids long. The CDR3 nucleotides read TGTGCCAGCGGGGTTACTCGCGGGGGGGCCTTTGGGCAGTTCTTC. This gives the protein CASGVTRGGAFGQFF.

The rearrangement joins TRBV19 to TRBJ2-2, with D maybe TRBD2 (6 bases). This CDR3 has 15 residues. Between the trimmed V and J ends, which lost 4 bases and 6 bases, there was a span of 15 bases. Per the germline V gene, CDR1 is LNHDA and CDR2 is SQIVND (reference sequence). In DNA form, the CDR3 reads TGTGCCAGTAGTACCGGGACTCTCTTAGCCGGGGAGCTGTTTTTT. Translated, it gives CASSTGTLLAGELFF.

The J gene is TRBJ2-3, the V gene TRBV20-1; D remains unclear. Trimming took 6 bases from V and 7 from J, leaving 11 bases between them. CDR1 is DFQATT, CDR2 SNEGSKA, per germline (reference sequence). The CDR3 loop spans 11 amino acids. The CDR3 protein is CSAPPGHTQYF. The CDR3, as DNA: TGCAGTGCACCGCCCGGACATACGCAGTATTTT.

The chain carries TRBV18 and TRBJ2-3, with TRBD2 matching 10 bases. V was pared by 4 bases and J by 1 base, with 2 bases of the junction left unmatched. This CDR3 is 15 amino acids long. The germline gives CDR1 KGHSH, CDR2 LQKENI. CDR3 region: CASSRTSGGTDTQYF. DNA for the CDR3: TGTGCCAGCTCACGGACTAGCGGAGGCACAGATACGCAGTATTTT.

The chain joins TRBV15 to TRBJ1-6, with TRBD1 matching 10 bases. J gave up 7 bases and V 0 bases, and 3 bases lay outside the gene matches. The germline V gene has CDR1 LNHNV and CDR2 YYDKDF (reference sequence). The CDR3 is 16 residues long. The CDR3 reads CATSRDPGQGNSPLHF. In nucleotides, the CDR3 is TGTGCCACCAGCAGAGATCCGGGACAGGGGAATTCACCCCTCCACTTT. Variable domain in full (rest from reference TRBV15 and TRBJ1-6): DAMVIQNPRYQVTQFGKPVTLSCSQTLNHNVMYWYQQKSSQAPKLLFHYYDKDFNNEADTPDNFQSRRPNTSFCFLDIRSPGLGDTAMYLCATSRDPGQGNSPLHFGNGTRLTVT.

V gene TRBV28 combines with J gene TRBJ1-1; TRBD1 is a possible D gene (5 bases). The germline V gene encodes CDR1 MDHEN and CDR2 SYDVKM. V shed 5 bases and J shed 6 bases, with 19 bases lying between them. CDR3 length equals 15 residues. The CDR3 sequence: CASSPPTDSGAEAFF. The CDR3 nucleotides are TGTGCCAGCAGTCCCCCGACAGATTCGGGCGCTGAAGCTTTCTTT.

This chain links TRBV5-1 with TRBJ1-2; 7 nucleotides align to TRBD1. J was trimmed by 2 bases and V by 4 bases; bases with no gene match: 8. The CDR3 is 15 amino acids. The germline V gene has CDR1 SGHRS and CDR2 YFSETQ. The CDR3 DNA reads TGCGCCAGCAGCCCCTACCAACAGGGGAACTATGGCTACACCTTC. Translating gives CASSPYQQGNYGYTF.

This clone was seen a single time. V is TRBV9 and J is TRBJ1-3, with D possibly matching TRBD1 (6 bases). The germline V and J ends were trimmed by 0 bases and 4 bases, with 17 bases remaining between them. CDR1 and CDR2 (germline): SGDLS, YYNGEE. CDR3 size: 17 residues. The CDR3 reads CASSVEATGGAGNTIYF. DNA of the CDR3: TGTGCCAGCAGCGTAGAGGCGACGGGGGGCGCGGGAAACACCATATATTTT.

The sample holds one count of this clone. V and J are TRBV7-6 and TRBJ2-2; perhaps TRBD2 as D (6 bases). The V gene's germline CDR1 is SGHVS and CDR2 FNYEAQ. The CDR3 consists of 16 residues. Trimming removed 6 bases from V and 2 bases from J, with 16 bases in between. The CDR3, as DNA: TGTGCCAGCAGACCTTTGGCGGGACCTAACACCGGGGAGCTGTTTTTT. Amino acid sequence: CASRPLAGPNTGELFF.

J is TRBJ1-2 and V is TRBV7-8; 7 positions match TRBD1. The germline CDR1 and CDR2 sequences are SGHVS and FQNEAQ. The CDR3 is 15 residues long. J gave up 3 bases and V 1 base, and 5 bases lay outside the gene matches. CDR3 sequence reads: CASSLVAGGDYGYTF. The CDR3 DNA sequence: TGTGCCAGCAGCTTAGTGGCAGGGGGGGACTATGGCTACACCTTC.

This chain connects TRBV9 to TRBJ1-6; D remains unclear. There are 16 residues in the CDR3. CDR1 and CDR2 (germline): SGDLS, YYNGEE. Trimming left V 0 bases short and J 5 bases short, with 12 bases between. The CDR3 DNA sequence: TGTGCCAGCAGCGTAGCTTTGGAAGCTAATAATTCACCCCTCCACTTT. Translating gives CASSVALEANNSPLHF.

This clone is a singleton in its sample. The rearrangement uses TRBV19 and TRBJ2-5; D gene unclear. The V gene lost 1 base and the J gene lost 2 bases, with 8 bases spanning the gap. This CDR3 region has 14 residues. CDR1 and CDR2 from the germline V gene are LNHDA and SQIVND (reference sequence). In DNA form, the CDR3 reads TGTGCCAGTAGTATAGGAACACGTCAAGAGACCCAGTACTTC. Protein: CASSIGTRQETQYF.

The V call is TRBV5-4, the J call TRBJ2-1, with 7 bases that match TRBD1. J gave up 3 bases and V 9 bases, and 9 bases lay outside the gene matches. This CDR3 has 14 residues. The germline V gene has CDR1 SGHNT and CDR2 YYREEE (reference sequence). The CDR3 sequence: CAMDRTDNYNEQFF. The CDR3 coding sequence is TGTGCCATGGACAGGACAGATAACTACAATGAGCAGTTCTTC.

The V gene is TRBV29-1, the J gene TRBJ1-2; D possibly corresponds to TRBD1 (6 bases). Germline CDR1 SQVTM, CDR2 ANQGSEA. CDR3 size: 15 residues. V lost 5 bases, J lost 3 bases, and 19 bases lay in between. The CDR3 DNA is TGCAGCGTTACCGATTATGGGGGGCTCTACTATGGCTACACCTTC. It translates to CSVTDYGGLYYGYTF.

The chain employs TRBV2 and TRBJ1-5; D perhaps matches TRBD1 (6 bases). The germline gives CDR1 SNHLY, CDR2 FYNNEI. V was shortened by 6 bases and J by 0 bases, with 12 bases between the two germline ends. This CDR3 is built from 15 residues. The CDR3 protein is CASSAGHNSNQPQHF. The CDR3 DNA follows: TGTGCCAGCAGCGCGGGACACAATAGCAATCAGCCCCAGCATTTT.

CDR3 sequence: CASSSPMSDIQYF. The CDR3 DNA reads TGTGCCAGCAGCTCCCCTATGAGTGACATTCAGTACTTC. The chain combines TRBV5-8 with TRBJ2-4; no reliable D call. V lost 3 bases and J 8 bases, leaving 12 bases between the germline ends. CDR3 length: 13 residues. The germline CDR1 and CDR2 sequences are SGHTS and YDEGEE.

The rearrangement joins TRBV4-1 to TRBJ2-3; a weak D match, TRBD2 (6 bases). Germline values: CDR1 MGHRA, CDR2 YSYEKL. V was clipped by 1 base and J by 4 bases, with 12 bases between them. This CDR3 contains 15 residues. CDR3 amino acids: CASSQVHGGPDTQYF. The CDR3 DNA reads TGCGCCAGCAGCCAAGTTCACGGGGGTCCAGATACGCAGTATTTT.

The chain recombines TRBV7-6 with TRBJ2-2, with D tentatively TRBD1 (5 bases). Trimming shortened V by 5 bases and J by 5 bases, and 15 bases separated the two germline ends. Germline CDR1 is SGHVS and CDR2 is FNYEAQ. This CDR3 is 15 amino acids long. The CDR3 is CASSRTQGLTGELFF. The CDR3, as DNA: TGTGCCAGCAGCAGGACCCAGGGTTTAACCGGGGAGCTGTTTTTT.

This clone was detected a few times. V gene TRBV11-2 combines with J gene TRBJ1-1, with D perhaps TRBD1 (6 bases). Germline V lookup: CDR1 SGHAT, CDR2 FQNNGV. V lost 5 bases and J 2 bases, leaving 15 bases between the germline ends. The CDR3 runs 15 residues. The CDR3 DNA sequence: TGTGCCAGCAGCACCTTAGGACAGTCAAACACTGAAGCTTTCTTT. Its translation: CASSTLGQSNTEAFF.

This chain uses TRBV5-6 with TRBJ1-2; D is possibly TRBD1 (5 bases). Germline values: CDR1 SGHDT, CDR2 YYEEEE. The CDR3 has 18 residues. V lost 1 base and J 5 bases, leaving 24 bases between the germline ends. The chain's CDR3 is CASSLFTRGAGALYGYTF. The CDR3 nucleotides read TGTGCCAGCAGCTTGTTCACACGCGGGGCTGGCGCGTTGTATGGCTACACCTTC.

The chain recombines TRBV5-1 with TRBJ2-1; 7 bases map to TRBD2. Looked up from germline, CDR1 is SGHRS and CDR2 is YFSETQ. The CDR3 spans 16 residues. With 0 bases clipped from V and 0 bases from J, the junction kept 3 bases outside the gene matches. The CDR3 loop reads CASSLDGGSSYNEQFF. DNA for the CDR3: TGCGCCAGCAGCTTGGACGGCGGGAGCTCCTACAATGAGCAGTTCTTC. Full variable domain (outside the CDR3, taken from reference TRBV5-1 and TRBJ2-1): KAGVTQTPRYLIKTRGQQVTLSCSPISGHRSVSWYQQTPGQGLQFLFEYFSETQRNKGNFPGRFSGRQFSNSRSEMNVSTLELGDSALYLCASSLDGGSSYNEQFFGPGTRLTVL.

The chain is built from TRBV9 and TRBJ2-7; D perhaps matches TRBD2 (5 bases). The CDR3 is 11 residues long. The V end lost 6 bases, the J end lost 5 bases, and 9 bases lay between the germline ends. Per germline, CDR1 SGDLS and CDR2 YYNGEE. The DNA of the CDR3 is TGTGCCAGCACAAAGGAGGACGAGCAGTACTTC. It specifies CASTKEDEQYF. Full variable domain (rest looked up from reference TRBV9 and TRBJ2-7): DSGVTQTPKHLITATGQRVTLRCSPRSGDLSVYWYQQSLDQGLQFLIQYYNGEERAKGNILERFSAQQFPDLHSELNLSSLELGDSALYFCASTKEDEQYFGPGTRLTVT.

This chain joins TRBV19 and TRBJ1-1, with 10 bases that match TRBD1. Germline values: CDR1 LNHDA, CDR2 SQIVND (reference sequence). CDR3 length equals 17 residues. Trimming cost V 5 bases and J 3 bases; bases outside gene matches: 12. The DNA of the CDR3 is TGTGCCAGTAGTTCCACCGGGACAGGGGCCAAGCACACTGAAGCTTTCTTT. Translated: CASSSTGTGAKHTEAFF. Complete variable domain (other parts from reference TRBV19 and TRBJ1-1): DGGITQSPKYLFRKEGQNVTLSCEQNLNHDAMYWYRQDPGQGLRLIYYSQIVNDFQKGDIAEGYSVSREKKESFPLTVTSAQKNPTAFYLCASSSTGTGAKHTEAFFGQGTRLTVV.

For the CDR3, the DNA is TGTGCCAGCTCACCAAACCGACAGGGCTACAATGAGCAGTTCTTC. Protein sequence: CASSPNRQGYNEQFF. The genes are TRBV18 and TRBJ2-1; 7 bases fit TRBD1. This CDR3 has 15 residues. Losses at the gene ends were 2 bases for V and 3 bases for J; bases not matched to a gene: 4. Germline V CDR1 and CDR2: KGHSH, LQKENI. Full variable domain (outside the CDR3, taken from reference TRBV18 and TRBJ2-1): NAGVMQNPRHLVRRRGQEARLRCSPMKGHSHVYWYRQLPEEGLKFMVYLQKENIIDESGMPKERFSAEFPKEGPSILRIQQVVRGDSAAYFCASSPNRQGYNEQFFGPGTRLTVL.

This clone came up once. CDR3 loop: CASSGSLYRGRGDSPLHF. In DNA, the CDR3 is TGTGCCAGCAGCGGTTCCCTCTACAGGGGGCGAGGTGATTCACCCCTCCACTTT. This chain uses TRBV9 with TRBJ1-6; 9 positions match TRBD1. Looked up from germline, CDR1 is SGDLS and CDR2 is YYNGEE. The CDR3 runs to 18 residues. V shed 3 bases and J 8 bases; nucleotides not matched to a gene: 15.

This clone has only a few counts. The chain couples TRBV5-5 to TRBJ1-1; 7 nucleotides match TRBD1. V gave up 4 bases and J gave up 8 bases; unmatched junction bases: 5. The CDR3 is made up of 12 amino acids. Germline V lookup: CDR1 SGHKS, CDR2 YYEKEE (reference sequence). CDR3 sequence: CASSPTGPEAFF. CDR3 nucleotides: TGTGCCAGCAGCCCGACAGGGCCCGAAGCTTTCTTT.